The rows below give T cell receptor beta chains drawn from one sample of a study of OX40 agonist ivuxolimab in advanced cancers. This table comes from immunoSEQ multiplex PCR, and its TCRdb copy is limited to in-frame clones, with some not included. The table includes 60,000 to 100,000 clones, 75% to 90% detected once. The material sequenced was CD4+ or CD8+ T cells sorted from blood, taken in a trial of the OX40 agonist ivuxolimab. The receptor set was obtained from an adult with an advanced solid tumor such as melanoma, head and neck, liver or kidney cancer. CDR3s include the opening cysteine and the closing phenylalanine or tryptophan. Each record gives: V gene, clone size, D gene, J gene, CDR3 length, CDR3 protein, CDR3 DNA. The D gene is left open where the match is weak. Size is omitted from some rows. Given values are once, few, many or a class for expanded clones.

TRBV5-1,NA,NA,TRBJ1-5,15,CASSLNAGGEQPQHF,TGCGCCAGCAGCCTGAACGCGGGGGGAGAGCAGCCCCAGCATTTT
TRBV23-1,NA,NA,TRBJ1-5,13,CASSRGCNQPQHF,TGCGCCAGCAGTCGAGGATGCAATCAGCCCCAGCATTTT
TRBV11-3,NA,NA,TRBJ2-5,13,CASSSGPQETQYF,TGTGCCAGCAGCTCCGGACCCCAAGAGACCCAGTACTTC
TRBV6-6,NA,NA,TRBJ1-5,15,CASSAVNREDQPQHF,TGTGCCAGCAGCGCCGTCAACAGGGAAGATCAGCCCCAGCATTTT
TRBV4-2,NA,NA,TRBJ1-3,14,CASSQQGAGNTIYF,TGTGCCAGCAGCCAACAAGGCGCTGGAAACACCATATATTTT
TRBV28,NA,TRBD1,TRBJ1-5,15,CASSPGQVPNQPQHF,TGTGCCAGCAGTCCGGGACAGGTTCCCAATCAGCCCCAGCATTTT
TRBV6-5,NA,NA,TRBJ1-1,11,CASRYNTEAFF,TGTGCCAGCAGGTACAACACTGAAGCTTTCTTT
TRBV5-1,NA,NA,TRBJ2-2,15,CASSLTGAEAGELFF,TGCGCCAGCAGCTTGACCGGGGCGGAGGCCGGGGAGCTGTTTTTT
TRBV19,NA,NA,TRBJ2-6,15,CASSIGLSGANVLTF,TGTGCCAGTAGTATAGGACTCTCTGGGGCCAACGTCCTGACTTTC
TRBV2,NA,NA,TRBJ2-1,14,CASMGTGRGNEQFF,TGTGCCAGCATGGGGACCGGACGGGGCAATGAGCAGTTCTTC
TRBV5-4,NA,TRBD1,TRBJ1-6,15,CASRTTGAYNSPLHF,TGTGCCAGCAGGACCACAGGGGCCTATAATTCACCCCTCCACTTT
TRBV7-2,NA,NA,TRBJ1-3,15,CASSSDGYSGNTIYF,TGTGCCAGCAGCTCGGACGGATACTCTGGAAACACCATATATTTT
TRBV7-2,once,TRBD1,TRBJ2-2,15,CASSYQGQSPGELFF,TGTGCCAGCAGCTACCAGGGACAGAGTCCCGGGGAGCTGTTTTTT
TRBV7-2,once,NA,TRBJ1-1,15,CASSLGAGKNTEAFF,TGTGCCAGCAGCTTAGGTGCGGGGAAGAACACTGAAGCTTTCTTT
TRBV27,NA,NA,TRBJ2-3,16,CASSSPEVDRTDTQYF,TGTGCCAGCAGCTCCCCCGAGGTTGATCGCACAGATACGCAGTATTTT
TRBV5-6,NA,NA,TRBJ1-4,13,CASSLGRREKLFF,TGTGCCAGCAGCTTGGGACGGAGAGAAAAACTGTTTTTT
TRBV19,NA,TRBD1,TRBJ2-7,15,CASSISGQGAYEQYF,TGTGCCAGTAGTATTTCGGGACAGGGGGCCTACGAGCAGTACTTC
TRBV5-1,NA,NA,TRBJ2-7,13,CASSLQDSYEQYF,TGCGCCAGCAGCCTACAGGACTCCTACGAGCAGTACTTC
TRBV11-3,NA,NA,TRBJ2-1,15,CASSLEADVYNEQFF,TGTGCCAGCAGCTTGGAAGCGGACGTTTACAATGAGCAGTTCTTC
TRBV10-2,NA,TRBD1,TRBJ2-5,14,CASSVDRGGETQYF,TGCGCCAGCAGTGTGGACAGGGGTGGGGAGACCCAGTACTTC
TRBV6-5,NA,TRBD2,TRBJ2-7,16,CASSYSIAGDTYEQYF,TGTGCCAGCAGTTACTCGATAGCGGGGGACACCTACGAGCAGTACTTC
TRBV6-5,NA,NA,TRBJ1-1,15,CASSTRGGTGTEAFF,TGTGCCAGCAGTACCCGGGGGGGAACGGGGACTGAAGCTTTCTTT
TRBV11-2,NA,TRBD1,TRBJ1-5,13,CASSRDRDQPQHF,TGTGCCAGCAGCCGCGACAGGGATCAGCCCCAGCATTTT
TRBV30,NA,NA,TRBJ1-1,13,CAWSVGGLAEAFF,TGTGCCTGGAGTGTGGGAGGGCTGGCTGAAGCTTTCTTT
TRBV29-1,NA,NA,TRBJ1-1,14,CSVEKSGMNTEAFF,TGCAGCGTTGAGAAGTCGGGGATGAACACTGAAGCTTTCTTT
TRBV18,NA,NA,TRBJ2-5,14,CASSPGVSGETQYF,TGTGCCAGCTCACCAGGGGTCTCGGGAGAGACCCAGTACTTC
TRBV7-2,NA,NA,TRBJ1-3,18,CASSLDPYRNPRGNTIYF,TGTGCCAGCAGCTTAGACCCATACCGGAACCCGCGAGGAAACACCATATATTTT
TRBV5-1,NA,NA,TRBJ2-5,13,CASSPLGVETQYF,TGCGCCAGCAGCCCGCTGGGTGTCGAGACCCAGTACTTC
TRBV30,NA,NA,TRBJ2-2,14,CAWRTRGFTGELFF,TGTGCCTGGAGAACGAGGGGGTTCACCGGGGAGCTGTTTTTT
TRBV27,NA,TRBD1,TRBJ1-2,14,CASSPWTGRDGYTF,TGTGCCAGCAGTCCGTGGACAGGAAGGGATGGCTACACCTTC
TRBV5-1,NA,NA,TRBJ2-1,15,CASSSSGLASDEQFF,TGCGCCAGCAGCTCGTCAGGCCTCGCTAGCGATGAGCAGTTCTTC
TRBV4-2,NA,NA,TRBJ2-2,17,CASSQESGLALTGELFF,TGTGCCAGCAGCCAAGAGTCAGGGCTAGCTCTCACCGGGGAGCTGTTTTTT